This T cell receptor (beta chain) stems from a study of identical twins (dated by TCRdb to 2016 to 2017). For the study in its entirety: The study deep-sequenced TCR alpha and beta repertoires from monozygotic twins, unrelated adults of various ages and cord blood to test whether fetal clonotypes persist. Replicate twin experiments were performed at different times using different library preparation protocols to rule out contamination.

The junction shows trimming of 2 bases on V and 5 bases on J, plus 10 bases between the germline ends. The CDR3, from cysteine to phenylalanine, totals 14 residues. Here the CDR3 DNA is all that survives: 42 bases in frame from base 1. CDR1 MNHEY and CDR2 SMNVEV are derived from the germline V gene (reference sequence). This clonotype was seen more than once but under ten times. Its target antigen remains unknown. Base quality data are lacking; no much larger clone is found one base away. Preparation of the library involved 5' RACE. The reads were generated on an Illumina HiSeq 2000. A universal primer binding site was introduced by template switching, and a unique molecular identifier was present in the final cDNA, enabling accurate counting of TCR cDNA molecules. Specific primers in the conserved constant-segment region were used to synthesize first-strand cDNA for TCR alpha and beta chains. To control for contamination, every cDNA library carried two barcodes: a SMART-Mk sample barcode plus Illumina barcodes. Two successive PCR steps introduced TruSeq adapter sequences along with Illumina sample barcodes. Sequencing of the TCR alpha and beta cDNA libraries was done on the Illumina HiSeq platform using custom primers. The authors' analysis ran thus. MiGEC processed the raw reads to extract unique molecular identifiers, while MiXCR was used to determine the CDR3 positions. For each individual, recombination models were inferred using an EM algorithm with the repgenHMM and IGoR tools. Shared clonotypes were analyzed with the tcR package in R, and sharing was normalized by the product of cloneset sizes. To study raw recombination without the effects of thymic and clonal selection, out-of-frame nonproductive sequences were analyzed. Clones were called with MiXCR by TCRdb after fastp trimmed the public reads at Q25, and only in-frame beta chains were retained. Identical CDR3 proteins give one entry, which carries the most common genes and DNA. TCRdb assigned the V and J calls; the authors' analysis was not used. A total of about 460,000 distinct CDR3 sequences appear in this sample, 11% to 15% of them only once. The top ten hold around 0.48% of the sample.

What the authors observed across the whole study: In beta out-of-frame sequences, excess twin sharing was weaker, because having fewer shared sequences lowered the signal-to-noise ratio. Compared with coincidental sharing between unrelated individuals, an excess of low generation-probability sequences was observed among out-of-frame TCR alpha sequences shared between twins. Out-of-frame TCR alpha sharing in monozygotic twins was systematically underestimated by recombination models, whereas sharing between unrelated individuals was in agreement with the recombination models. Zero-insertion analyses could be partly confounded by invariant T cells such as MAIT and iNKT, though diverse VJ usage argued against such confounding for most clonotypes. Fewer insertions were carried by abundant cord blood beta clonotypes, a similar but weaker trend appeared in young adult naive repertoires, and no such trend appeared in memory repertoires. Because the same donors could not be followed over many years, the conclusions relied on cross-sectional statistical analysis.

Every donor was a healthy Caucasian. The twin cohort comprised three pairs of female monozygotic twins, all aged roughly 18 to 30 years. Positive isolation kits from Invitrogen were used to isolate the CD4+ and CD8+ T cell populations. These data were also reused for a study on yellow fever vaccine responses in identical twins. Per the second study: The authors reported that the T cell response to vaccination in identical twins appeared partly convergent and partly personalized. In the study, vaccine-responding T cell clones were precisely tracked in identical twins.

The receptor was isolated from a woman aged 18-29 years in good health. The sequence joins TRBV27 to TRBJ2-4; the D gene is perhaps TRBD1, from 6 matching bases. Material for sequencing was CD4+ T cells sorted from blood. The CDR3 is CASSLGDTENIQYF. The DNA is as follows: TGTGCCAGCAGTTTAGGGGACACCGAAAACATTCAGTACTTC.